This passage covers 8 T cell receptor beta chains from one sample sequenced in a study of blood T cell repertoires in COVID-19. Libraries were prepared by immunoSEQ multiplex PCR; TCRdb keeps only in-frame clonotypes and omits some of them. This table holds under 300,000 clones, around four fifths found once. The sequenced material came from peripheral blood. These receptors came from a man older than 75 with acute or convalescent COVID-19.

This chain connects TRBV14 to TRBJ2-3, with a tentative D call TRBD2 (6 bases). The CDR3 covers 16 residues. The V end was cut by 0 bases, the J end by 0 bases, with 10 bases between. The V gene's germline CDR1 is SGHDN and CDR2 FVKESK. The CDR3 DNA reads TGTGCCAGCAGCCAAGACCTAGCGAGGAGCACAGATACGCAGTATTTT. Protein product: CASSQDLARSTDTQYF.

In this sample, this clone turned up a few times. This chain uses TRBV7-9 with TRBJ2-4, with 7 bases that match TRBD1. Per the germline V gene, CDR1 is SEHNR and CDR2 is FQNEAQ (reference sequence). With 5 bases clipped from V and 3 bases from J, the junction kept 7 bases outside the gene matches. CDR3 length equals 15 residues. For the CDR3, the DNA is TGTGCCAGCAGCCAGACAGGGAAGGACAAAAACATTCAGTACTTC. Its translation is CASSQTGKDKNIQYF. Supplemented by reference TRBV7-9 and TRBJ2-4, the full variable domain reads DTGVSQNPRHKITKRGQNVTFRCDPISEHNRLYWYRQTLGQGPEFLTYFQNEAQLEKSRLLSDRFSAERPKGSFSTLEIQRTEQGDSAMYLCASSQTGKDKNIQYFGAGTRLSVL.

The chain uses TRBV10-3 and TRBJ2-2; 9 bases line up with TRBD2. This CDR3 comprises 17 residues. Germline CDR1 is ENHRY and CDR2 is SYGVKD. V shed 0 bases and J 4 bases; nucleotides not matched to a gene: 6. The CDR3 protein is CAISESLAGARTGELFF. DNA of the CDR3: TGTGCCATCAGTGAGTCCTTAGCGGGGGCCCGCACCGGGGAGCTGTTTTTT.

The sample holds one count of this clone. DNA for the CDR3: TGTGCCAGCAGCCAACAAGGGGTACAGCCCCAGCATTTT. Translated: CASSQQGVQPQHF. This chain joins TRBV3-1 (or the pseudogene TRBV3-2) and TRBJ1-5; D perhaps matches TRBD1 (5 bases). CDR1 is LGHDT, CDR2 YNNKEL, per germline (reference sequence). This CDR3 contains 13 residues. Trimming left V 2 bases short and J 7 bases short, with 9 bases between.

V gene TRBV5-1 combines with J gene TRBJ2-3, with D possibly TRBD1 on 5 matching bases. From germline, CDR1 is SGHRS and CDR2 YFSETQ. The CDR3 spans 16 residues. V lost 3 bases and J lost 2, with 16 bases in between. The CDR3 DNA reads as TGCGCCAGCAGCTGGGGCCTCAATGCGGTCACAGATACGCAGTATTTT. This gives the protein CASSWGLNAVTDTQYF.

The rearrangement uses TRBV7-9 and TRBJ1-1; D is ambiguous. Germline values: CDR1 SEHNR, CDR2 FQNEAQ (reference sequence). This CDR3 is 14 amino acids long. V was shortened by 5 bases and J by 4 bases, with 14 bases between the two germline ends. The CDR3 nucleotides read TGTGCCAGCAGCCCAGGAGGGAGTACCACTGAAGCTTTCTTT. Amino acids: CASSPGGSTTEAFF.

This clone turned up a few times. The genes are TRBV5-4 and TRBJ2-3; no definite D call. V gave up 0 bases and J gave up 0 bases, with 8 bases separating them. The CDR3 is 15 residues long. The V gene's germline CDR1 is SGHNT and CDR2 YYREEE (reference sequence). Here the CDR3 DNA reads TGTGCCAGCAGCTTGGACAAGACTAGCACAGATACGCAGTATTTT. This gives the protein CASSLDKTSTDTQYF. Complete variable domain (other parts from reference TRBV5-4 and TRBJ2-3): ETGVTQSPTHLIKTRGQQVTLRCSSQSGHNTVSWYQQALGQGPQFIFQYYREEENGRGNFPPRFSGLQFPNYSSELNVNALELDDSALYLCASSLDKTSTDTQYFGPGTRLTVL.

The rearrangement links TRBV7-8 to TRBJ2-1, with TRBD1 identical over 8 bases. Germline trimming cut 5 bases from V and 2 bases from J; bases unmatched to any gene: 5. The CDR3 is made up of 15 amino acids. The germline CDR1 and CDR2 sequences are SGHVS and FQNEAQ. CDR3 sequence (DNA): TGTGCCAGCAGCGGCACAGGGGGGCCCTACAATGAGCAGTTCTTC. Encoded protein: CASSGTGGPYNEQFF.